Sequencing of this TCR beta chain was carried out in a study of naive and memory T cell subsets. CDR3 length: 14 amino acids. V was clipped by 4 bases and J by 9 bases; unmatched bases: 6. CDR1 is MNHEY, CDR2 SVGAGI, per germline. Both TRBC1 and TRBC2 were covered by a beta constant-region primer of two equimolar oligonucleotides. Four rounds of PCR amplified the ligated cDNA using nested alpha and beta constant-region primers plus SP2. One entry per CDR3 protein, called by TCRdb with MiXCR from the UMI-ligation and nested PCR reads. This table holds 98,000 or so distinct CDR3 sequences, about 14% found once. Study findings and constraints: Possibly reflecting memory cells re-expressing CD45RA, a few larger clonotypes occurred in naive repertoires, especially CD8.

A remark on this clonotype: What it binds is unknown.

The material sequenced was naive CD8+ T cells from blood. The sequence came from a human donor in good health. V usage is TRBV6-5 and J usage is TRBJ2-1; TRBD2 agrees at 10 bases. For the CDR3, the DNA is TGTGCCAGCAGTTTCTTAGCGGGGGGTATTGAGCAGTTCTTC. The encoded protein is CASSFLAGGIEQFF.